This paragraph reports one T cell receptor (beta chain). As yet, its antigen is unknown. The data were taken from a study of T cell responses to AZD1222 COVID-19 vaccine. TCRdb keeps only in-frame clones here, not all; method: immunoSEQ multiplex PCR. The table lists 95,000 to 150,000 clones, about 85% of them singletons. V trimming: 5 bases; J trimming: 3 bases; junction bases outside the gene matches: 9. CDR3 length equals 16 residues. Germline V gene sequence: CDR1 LNHDA, CDR2 SQIVND (reference sequence). Study conclusions and caveats: Unmutated variant regions are reportedly the target of nearly half of TCRs that are spike-specific.

This clonotype originated in an adult in good health. This chain joins TRBV19 and TRBJ1-5; TRBD1 aligns across 8 bases. Sequenced here: peripheral blood, sampled on day 0 of AZD1222 vaccination. CDR3 DNA sequence: TGTGCCAGTAGTCCAAGGGGGACAGGTTACAATCAGCCCCAGCATTTT. The encoded protein is CASSPRGTGYNQPQHF.